This TCR beta chain is drawn from a study of blood T cell repertoires in COVID-19. The wider study: Sources were T cells, B-cell-depleted T cells, or PBMCs; the material itself was cDNA or gDNA.

CDR1 is MNHEY, CDR2 SVGAGI, per germline. V was trimmed by 6 bases and J by 3 bases, leaving 14 bases between them. The CDR3 consists of 14 residues. The age range of participants was 18 to 89 years, with residence in roughly 25 US areas. What the recovered Cohort 3 donors had was two negative PCRs, clearance, or symptom resolution. Source study methods: Reference gene primer amplification gave nucleated cell count estimates. The repertoire was sequenced with immunoSEQ multiplex PCR; TCRdb's copy has only in-frame clones and lacks some. That table furnishes V, J and clone size, whereas the DNA furnished D and trimming. Among about 270,000 clones listed, 88% were seen once.

This TCR derives from a woman in her 30s who had recovered from COVID-19. This chain joins TRBV6-5 and TRBJ1-1; TRBD1 might be the D (6 bases). The specimen was PBMCs or T cells enriched from blood (not recorded which). CDR3 protein: CASSQLGAYTEAFF. In DNA, the CDR3 is TGTGCCAGCAGCCAATTGGGGGCCTACACTGAAGCTTTCTTT.